Listed below are T cell receptor beta chains from one sample, sequenced in a study of shared clonotypes between healthy human individuals. The method was immunoSEQ multiplex PCR; TCRdb's version includes in-frame clones alone and lacks a portion of them. This table holds nearly 2 million clones, about 95% found once. The sequenced sample was naive CD8+ T cells sorted from blood. Every receptor here comes from a man younger than 35 in good health. Both conserved end residues are part of each CDR3. D genes are given only for firm matches. The size field is filled for only some rows; it gives once, few, many or a size class.

size: .; J: TRBJ2-2; D: .; V: TRBV6-5; DNA: TGTGCCAGCAGCCCTCATGAGACTCACACCGGGGAGCTGTTTTTT; CDR3: CASSPHETHTGELFF
size: .; J: TRBJ1-6; D: TRBD1; V: TRBV27; DNA: TGTGCCAGCAGGACAGGGGGGATTTCACCCCTCCACTTT; CDR3: CASRTGGISPLHF
size: .; J: TRBJ2-2; D: .; V: TRBV7-9; DNA: TGTGCCAGCAGTCGGCCGATTGTGGGCACCGGGGAGCTGTTTTTT; CDR3: CASSRPIVGTGELFF
size: .; J: TRBJ1-2; D: TRBD1; V: TRBV9; DNA: TGTGCCAGCAGGGGGGGACAGGGCTACACCTTC; CDR3: CASRGGQGYTF
size: .; J: TRBJ2-7; D: .; V: TRBV9; DNA: TGTGCCAGCAGCCCTGGACAGCCGACCTACGAGCAGTACTTC; CDR3: CASSPGQPTYEQYF
size: .; J: TRBJ1-1; D: TRBD1; V: TRBV30; DNA: TGTGCCTGGACCGTATTTCCGGGACAGGGCTTCACTGAAGCTTTCTTT; CDR3: CAWTVFPGQGFTEAFF
size: once; J: TRBJ1-5; D: .; V: TRBV27; DNA: TGTGCCAGCAGCCCCACCCAAGAGCGGCCCCAGCATTTT; CDR3: CASSPTQERPQHF
size: .; J: TRBJ2-7; D: .; V: TRBV6-1; DNA: TGTGCCAGCAGTGAAGAAGTCCAGGGATCCCACGAGCAGTACTTC; CDR3: CASSEEVQGSHEQYF
size: .; J: TRBJ1-1; D: .; V: TRBV25-1; DNA: TGTGCCAGCAGTGAATATGCCGTGGGGGCTAACACTGAAGCTTTCTTT; CDR3: CASSEYAVGANTEAFF
size: .; J: TRBJ2-7; D: TRBD1; V: TRBV27; DNA: TGTGCCAGCAGGGTTACAGGGGGAGCCTACGAGCAGTACTTC; CDR3: CASRVTGGAYEQYF
size: .; J: TRBJ2-7; D: .; V: TRBV7-2; DNA: TGTGCCAGCAGCTTAGGTCTCGGGTTTGAGCAGTACTTC; CDR3: CASSLGLGFEQYF
size: .; J: TRBJ1-6; D: TRBD1; V: TRBV4-1; DNA: TGCGCCACCGGGGACAGGGGAGATTCACCCCTCCACTTT; CDR3: CATGDRGDSPLHF
size: once; J: TRBJ2-1; D: TRBD2; V: TRBV10-2; DNA: TGCGCCAGCAGTGGACTTAGCGGGGTGAGCTCCTACAATGAGCAGTTCTTC; CDR3: CASSGLSGVSSYNEQFF
size: .; J: TRBJ2-2; D: TRBD2; V: TRBV27; DNA: TGTGCCAGCAGTCCCCTTGGACTAGCGGGGGCCCCGCTCGGGGAGCTGTTTTTT; CDR3: CASSPLGLAGAPLGELFF
size: .; J: TRBJ2-5; D: .; V: TRBV9; DNA: TGTGCCAGCAGCTTATTGGAGGCCGACCAAGAGACCCAGTACTTC; CDR3: CASSLLEADQETQYF
size: .; J: TRBJ1-3; D: .; V: TRBV5-6; DNA: TGTGCCAGCAGCTGGGGAGGGGGGAAGGGCCCAATGTCTGGAAACACCATATATTTT; CDR3: CASSWGGGKGPMSGNTIYF
size: .; J: TRBJ2-3; D: TRBD2; V: TRBV27; DNA: TGTGCCAGCAGTGACTGGGGGGGTTCTAGCACAGATACGCAGTATTTT; CDR3: CASSDWGGSSTDTQYF
size: .; J: TRBJ2-5; D: .; V: TRBV7-9; DNA: TGTGCCAGCAGCTTAGAAGGGACAGAGACCCAGTACTTC; CDR3: CASSLEGTETQYF
size: .; J: TRBJ2-7; D: .; V: TRBV30; DNA: TGTGCCTGGAGTCAGGGTGACGAGCAGTACTTC; CDR3: CAWSQGDEQYF
size: .; J: TRBJ2-1; D: .; V: TRBV10-3; DNA: TGTGCCATCAGTGAGTCGGTACAGGACGGCGGGCAGTTCTTC; CDR3: CAISESVQDGGQFF
size: once; J: TRBJ2-6; D: .; V: TRBV27; DNA: TGTGCCAGCAGTTTATTGGGGGTCTTGGGAAATTCTGGGGCCAACGTCCTGACTTTC; CDR3: CASSLLGVLGNSGANVLTF
size: .; J: TRBJ1-5; D: TRBD1; V: TRBV19; DNA: TGTGCCAGTAGTATAGAGGGACAGGGACATCAGCCCCAGCATTTT; CDR3: CASSIEGQGHQPQHF
size: .; J: TRBJ1-4; D: .; V: TRBV7-9; DNA: TGTGCCAGCAGCCCTTCCACGTTAGGCCTCGAGGAAAAACTGTTTTTT; CDR3: CASSPSTLGLEEKLFF
size: .; J: TRBJ1-1; D: .; V: TRBV19; DNA: TGTGCCAGTAGTCGCTTAGGGCACATAAACACTGAAGCTTTCTTT; CDR3: CASSRLGHINTEAFF
size: .; J: TRBJ2-7; D: .; V: TRBV14; DNA: TGTGCCAGCAGCCAAGATTGGTCCTACGAGCAGTACTTC; CDR3: CASSQDWSYEQYF
size: .; J: TRBJ2-3; D: .; V: TRBV6-1; DNA: TGTGCCAGCAGTGACAACGGCGTTCTAGATACGCAGTATTTT; CDR3: CASSDNGVLDTQYF
size: .; J: TRBJ2-7; D: TRBD1; V: TRBV7-6; DNA: TGTGCCAGCAGCTCTTGGACAGGGGGTACCTCCTACGAGCAGTACTTC; CDR3: CASSSWTGGTSYEQYF
size: .; J: TRBJ2-3; D: .; V: TRBV7-3; DNA: TGTGCCAGCAGCCCCCCAGGTCTGGGGGGTAAAGATACGCAGTATTTT; CDR3: CASSPPGLGGKDTQYF
size: .; J: TRBJ2-7; D: .; V: TRBV11-1; DNA: TGTGCCAGCAGCTTCTTTAACACGGGCATCGAGCAGTACTTC; CDR3: CASSFFNTGIEQYF
size: .; J: TRBJ1-1; D: TRBD1; V: TRBV7-9; DNA: TGTGCCAGCAGCTTAGGGACAGGGTTCGACACTGAAGCTTTCTTT; CDR3: CASSLGTGFDTEAFF
size: .; J: TRBJ2-1; D: .; V: TRBV6-1; DNA: TGTGCCAGCAGTGAAACCCTCGTATGGCCGGACGATGAGCAGTTCTTC; CDR3: CASSETLVWPDDEQFF
size: .; J: TRBJ1-3; D: .; V: TRBV28; DNA: TGTGCCAGCAGTTTAGGACAGAATGTCTACTCTGGAAACACCATATATTTT; CDR3: CASSLGQNVYSGNTIYF
size: .; J: TRBJ2-7; D: .; V: TRBV11-2; DNA: TGTGCCAGCAGCTCGGACGGACCCTACGAGCAGTACTTC; CDR3: CASSSDGPYEQYF
size: .; J: TRBJ2-3; D: .; V: TRBV7-9; DNA: TGTGCCAGTTTATTGCAGGGTGGCGCAGATACGCAGTATTTT; CDR3: CASLLQGGADTQYF
size: .; J: TRBJ2-1; D: TRBD2; V: TRBV19; DNA: TGTGCCAGTAGTCACCGGGGAGGGTACAATGAGCAGTTCTTC; CDR3: CASSHRGGYNEQFF
size: .; J: TRBJ2-5; D: TRBD2; V: TRBV5-1; DNA: TGCGCCAGCAGCTTGGATTCTAGCGGAGAAGAGACCCAGTACTTC; CDR3: CASSLDSSGEETQYF
size: .; J: TRBJ1-5; D: .; V: TRBV4-1; DNA: TGCGCCAGCAGCCTCCCCCCCGGGTTGGGGGATCAGCCCCAGCATTTT; CDR3: CASSLPPGLGDQPQHF
size: .; J: TRBJ2-7; D: .; V: TRBV5-6; DNA: TGTGCCAGCAGCGGCCGGGACGGCGTAACCTACGAGCAGTACTTC; CDR3: CASSGRDGVTYEQYF
size: .; J: TRBJ2-7; D: TRBD2; V: TRBV4-3; DNA: TGCGCCAGCAGCCTACGACTAGCGGGAGACTACGAGCAGTACTTC; CDR3: CASSLRLAGDYEQYF
size: .; J: TRBJ2-7; D: .; V: TRBV19; DNA: TGTGCCAGTAGTATGGGCCCCGGGTTAGGGGCCCACGAGCAGTACTTC; CDR3: CASSMGPGLGAHEQYF
size: .; J: TRBJ2-7; D: .; V: TRBV29-1; DNA: TGCAGCGTGATCAAGCTCGGCGAGCAGTACTTC; CDR3: CSVIKLGEQYF
size: once; J: TRBJ1-4; D: .; V: TRBV21-1; DNA: TGTGCCAGCAGGAGAGTTGACAGGGCCTGGAATGAAAAACTGTTTTTT; CDR3: CASRRVDRAWNEKLFF
size: .; J: TRBJ1-3; D: .; V: TRBV28; DNA: TGTGCCAGCAGTTCACCACAGGTTTCTGGAAACACCATATATTTT; CDR3: CASSSPQVSGNTIYF
size: .; J: TRBJ2-3; D: .; V: TRBV7-2; DNA: TGTGCCAGCAGCCCCCCAGGGAAGACAGATACGCAGTATTTT; CDR3: CASSPPGKTDTQYF
size: .; J: TRBJ2-5; D: .; V: TRBV11-3; DNA: TGTGCCAGCAGCTCAACAACTAGCCGAGAGACCCAGTACTTC; CDR3: CASSSTTSRETQYF
size: .; J: TRBJ2-2; D: .; V: TRBV5-1; DNA: TGCGCCAGCAGCTTGGATTCCAGGGAGTTCCAGAACACCGGGGAGCTGTTTTTT; CDR3: CASSLDSREFQNTGELFF
size: .; J: TRBJ2-3; D: .; V: TRBV9; DNA: TGTGCCAGCAGCGTAGAGCCGGGTACGCAGTATTTT; CDR3: CASSVEPGTQYF
size: .; J: TRBJ2-3; D: TRBD1; V: TRBV5-1; DNA: TGCGCCAGCACGCCCGCGGGACAGGCGCGCGATACGCAGTATTTT; CDR3: CASTPAGQARDTQYF
size: .; J: TRBJ2-2; D: .; V: TRBV5-8; DNA: TGTGCCAGCAGCCCGGGGGACGAGACCGGGGAGCTGTTTTTT; CDR3: CASSPGDETGELFF
size: .; J: TRBJ2-1; D: TRBD1; V: TRBV7-9; DNA: TGTGCCAGCAGCTTAGCGGGGACAGGGTTTAACAGTCGTGAGCAGTTCTTC; CDR3: CASSLAGTGFNSREQFF
size: .; J: TRBJ1-3; D: TRBD1; V: TRBV9; DNA: TGTGCCAGCAGCGCTCGGGACAGGGGAACTGGAAACACCATATATTTT; CDR3: CASSARDRGTGNTIYF
size: .; J: TRBJ1-5; D: .; V: TRBV5-1; DNA: TGCGCCACTGCTGCCCCCACTCAGCCCCAGCATTTT; CDR3: CATAAPTQPQHF
size: .; J: TRBJ2-1; D: .; V: TRBV18; DNA: TGTGCCAGCCCCCGATTCGAGGAAGAGAGCAATGAGCAGTTCTTC; CDR3: CASPRFEEESNEQFF
size: .; J: TRBJ1-5; D: TRBD1; V: TRBV28; DNA: TGTGCCAGCAGTCGGCAGGGGGAACAGCCCCAGCATTTT; CDR3: CASSRQGEQPQHF
size: .; J: TRBJ1-1; D: TRBD1; V: TRBV28; DNA: TGTGCCAGCAGTCCCTGGGCACAGGGGGACACTGAAGCTTTCTTT; CDR3: CASSPWAQGDTEAFF
size: .; J: TRBJ1-1; D: .; V: TRBV11-2; DNA: TGTGCCAGCAGCTTAGTGCGGGGTACCACTGAAGCTTTCTTT; CDR3: CASSLVRGTTEAFF
size: .; J: TRBJ2-7; D: .; V: TRBV4-1; DNA: TGCGCCAGCAGCCAAGTCCGGGACTCCTACGAGCAGTACTTC; CDR3: CASSQVRDSYEQYF
size: .; J: TRBJ2-7; D: .; V: TRBV6-5; DNA: TGTGCCAGCAGTTCCCGAACAGGGTGGGACGAGCAGTACTTC; CDR3: CASSSRTGWDEQYF
size: once; J: TRBJ1-1; D: .; V: TRBV19; DNA: TGTGCCAGTATACAAGGGTTGACTGAAGCTTTCTTT; CDR3: CASIQGLTEAFF